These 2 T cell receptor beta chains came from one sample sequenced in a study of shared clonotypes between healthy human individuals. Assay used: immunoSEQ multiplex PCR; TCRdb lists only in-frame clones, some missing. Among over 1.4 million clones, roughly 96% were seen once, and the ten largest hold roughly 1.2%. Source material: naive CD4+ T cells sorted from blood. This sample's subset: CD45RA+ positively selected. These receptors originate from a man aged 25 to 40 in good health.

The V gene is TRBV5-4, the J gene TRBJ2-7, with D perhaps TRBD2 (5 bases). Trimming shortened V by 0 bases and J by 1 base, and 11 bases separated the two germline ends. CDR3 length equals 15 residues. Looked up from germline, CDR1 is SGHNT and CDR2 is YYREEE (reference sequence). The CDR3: CASSLGGYASYEQYF. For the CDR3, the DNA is TGTGCCAGCAGCTTGGGAGGGTACGCGTCCTACGAGCAGTACTTC.

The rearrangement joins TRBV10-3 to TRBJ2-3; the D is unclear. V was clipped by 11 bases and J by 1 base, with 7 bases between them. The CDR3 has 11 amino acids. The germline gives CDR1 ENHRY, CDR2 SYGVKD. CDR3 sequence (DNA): TGTGCCTCCTTTGGCACAGATACGCAGTATTTT. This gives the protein CASFGTDTQYF.